Described below is a single T cell receptor (beta chain) sequence and its context. The data originate from a study of response to subunit inactivated influenza vaccine. TCRdb ran MiXCR on the RT-PCR reads and lists one entry per CDR3 protein. The sample consists of some 500,000 distinct CDR3 sequences, 15% to 20% of them appearing once. V lost 0 bases and J lost 7, with 7 bases in between. The CDR3 sequence is 13 residues long. In germline, CDR1 is ENHRY, CDR2 SYGVKD. The source is a man aged 50 to 69 who received an inactivated influenza vaccine. The material sequenced was CD4+ T cells sorted from PBMCs, taken approximately 25 months after vaccination. V is TRBV10-3 and J is TRBJ1-5; D ambiguous. CDR3 nucleotides: TGTGCCATCAGTGAGTCTAGTAACCAGCCCCAGCATTTT. Its protein is CAISESSNQPQHF.